Sequencing of this T cell receptor (beta chain) was carried out in a study of blood T cells in healthy people across ages. Study-wide points: The authors considered diversity estimates from one million T cells to be underestimates.

Together with a sample-barcoded 5' primer, a J-beta primer mix was included in a second PCR lasting about 7 to 12 cycles. TCRdb fed the 5' RACE reads into MiXCR, producing one record per CDR3 protein. The data contain approximately 2,000,000 distinct CDR3 sequences, 30% to 40% of them singletons. The germline gives CDR1 MNHEY, CDR2 SVGEGT. This CDR3 region has 12 residues. Trimming took off 6 bases at V and 10 bases at J, with 13 bases between the two ends. With regard to this clonotype: Its target is not known.

Peripheral blood was drawn, approximately 9.5 milliliters per donor. Sequencing used blood. The chain combines TRBV6-2 or TRBV6-3 with TRBJ2-1; a weak D match, TRBD1 (6 bases). The TCR sequence derives from a human donor in good health. CDR3 loop: CASRPDSSEQFF. The DNA of the CDR3 is TGTGCCAGCAGACCGGACAGCTCCGAGCAGTTCTTC.